This T cell receptor beta chain was found in a study of T-cell reconstitution after alpha-beta-depleted transplantation in children. Overall study results and limits: T-cell numbers and diversity one year post-transplant derived largely from freshly generated T cells. Some patients' high day-60 TCRbeta diversity was traced to surviving recipient T cells and thymic progenitors. Alpha-beta T cells about two months after transplant reportedly derived from several hundred expanded graft clones.

This clonotype has only a few counts. Its target is not known. Library preparation (for TCRbeta) was performed with unique molecular identifiers. One entry per CDR3 protein results from TCRdb running MiXCR on the PCR reads. The sample carries 450,000 to 700,000 distinct CDR3 sequences, roughly 30% recorded once. Germline loops: CDR1 MDHEN, CDR2 SYDVKM. The V end lost 6 bases, the J end lost 3 bases, and 18 bases lay between the germline ends. The CDR3 sequence is 16 residues long. The sequence derives from a boy less than two years old with Wiskott-Aldrich syndrome, due to receive a stem cell transplant. The sample was PBMCs, taken before TCRalphabeta/CD19-depleted stem cell transplant. The V call is TRBV28, the J call TRBJ1-3; D is possibly TRBD1 (5 bases). The DNA of the CDR3 is TGTGCCAGCAGGCCGGCAAGTCGGGGACGTGGAAACACCATATATTTT. Residues: CASRPASRGRGNTIYF.